Below, one TCR beta chain is given with its context. These data belong to a study of pediatric ulcerative colitis. Here immunoSEQ multiplex PCR was the method, and the copy in TCRdb shows in-frame clones only, minus some. The sample lists 25,000 to 35,000 clones, approximately 78% occurring once. Germline V lookup: CDR1 DFQATT, CDR2 SNEGSKA (reference sequence). The CDR3 runs to 11 residues. V was pared by 3 bases and J by 5 bases, with 7 bases between. Source material: blood. The J gene is TRBJ1-1, the V gene TRBV20-1, with D unclear. This TCR was sampled from a boy aged 10-17 years with severe ulcerative colitis. The CDR3 nucleotides read TGCAGTGCTAGGTCCGGGACTGAAGCTTTCTTT. The encoded protein is CSARSGTEAFF.